Only a few counts were recorded for the clone carrying this T cell receptor (beta chain). The source of the sample is a study of blood T cell repertoires in COVID-19. Whole-study context: In each case, the material was cDNA or gDNA derived from T cells, B-cell-depleted T cells, or PBMCs.

The CDR3 contains 15 residues. Trimming removed 0 bases from V and 2 bases from J; junction bases left unmatched: 2. Per the germline V gene, CDR1 is SGHRS and CDR2 is YFSETQ. Repertoires were generated with immunoSEQ multiplex PCR, while TCRdb's copy carries only in-frame clones and drops some. The sample holds tens of thousands of clones, about 81% seen once. The receptor comes from a human donor in a cohort sampled during active COVID-19. The V gene is TRBV5-1, the J gene TRBJ2-5; 9 bases map to TRBD1. Input material: peripheral blood. CDR3: CASSLGDRGQETQYF. The CDR3 DNA reads as TGCGCCAGCAGCTTGGGCGACAGGGGGCAAGAGACCCAGTACTTC.